This TCR beta chain was identified during a study of neurological immune-mediated disorders. Whole-study results and caveats: There was no clinical or MRI feature that was associated with the multiple sclerosis repertoire cluster. Multiple sclerosis patients had less TCR clonal expansion than even healthy controls, unlike HTLV-1-associated myelopathy.

Synthesis of cDNA used 5'RACE (with 10-nucleotide random UMIs). TCRdb passed the 5' RACE reads through MiXCR, listing each CDR3 protein once. Of more than 40,000 distinct CDR3 sequences listed, roughly 3% are singletons. The CDR3 loop spans 12 amino acids. Trimming pared 5 bases from V and 8 bases from J, leaving 12 bases between. CDR1 and CDR2 (germline): LNHNV, YYDKDF (reference sequence). This clonotype was counted many times. Its antigen is still unknown. Sequenced: PBMCs. This chain connects TRBV15 to TRBJ1-1, with D possibly matching TRBD1 (6 bases). The sequence was collected from a woman between 45 and 60 years old with multiple sclerosis. The CDR3 DNA sequence: TGTGCCACCAGCCCCCGAGGGGGGGAAGCTTTCTTT. Its protein product is CATSPRGGEAFF.